The present T cell receptor (beta chain) was sequenced within a study of CD8 T cells in Susac syndrome. Random hexamers served to reverse transcribe about 0.5 to 1 ug RNA. Via MiXCR, TCRdb re-called the immunoSEQ multiplex PCR reads, giving one row per CDR3 protein. Here the sample spans about 73,000 distinct CDR3 sequences, approximately 95% being singletons. Germline CDR1 and CDR2: SGDLS and YYNGEE. The CDR3 consists of 14 residues. With V trimmed by 7 bases and J by 1 base, 7 bases remained unmatched. The chain employs TRBV9 and TRBJ1-1, with 7 positions matching TRBD1. The source material was CD8+ T cells from PBMCs. This receptor was obtained from a human donor with multiple sclerosis. The DNA of the CDR3 is TGTGCCAGCGCACCAGGGGGTCGGAACACTGAAGCTTTCTTT. Protein product: CASAPGGRNTEAFF. Drawing the rest from reference TRBV9 and TRBJ1-1, the complete variable domain is DSGVTQTPKHLITATGQRVTLRCSPRSGDLSVYWYQQSLDQGLQFLIQYYNGEERAKGNILERFSAQQFPDLHSELNLSSLELGDSALYFCASAPGGRNTEAFFGQGTRLTVV.